The 29 T cell receptor beta chains in this list originate from one sample, sequenced in a study of technical replicates of blood from a handful of donors. Profiling relied on immunoSEQ multiplex PCR, and the TCRdb table lists in-frame clones only, not all of them. This table has more than 65,000 clones, about 97% appearing once. Sequencing was performed on T cells isolated from PBMCs. The receptors here all came from a human donor in good health.

The chain has TRBV19 and TRBJ1-5; D perhaps matches TRBD1 (6 bases). Looked up from germline, CDR1 is LNHDA and CDR2 is SQIVND (reference sequence). V was trimmed by 4 bases and J by 6 bases, leaving 13 bases between them. The CDR3 loop spans 14 amino acids. The CDR3 DNA sequence: TGTGCCAGTAGTAGCTCAGGGGTAGGTCAGCCCCAGCATTTT. It codes for CASSSSGVGQPQHF.

The V and J genes are TRBV7-2 and TRBJ2-3, with D perhaps TRBD1 (5 bases). This CDR3 has 15 amino acids. V was pared by 3 bases and J by 3 bases, with 13 bases between. Per the germline V gene, CDR1 is SGHTA and CDR2 is FQGNSA. CDR3: CASSLGRAVTDTQYF. The CDR3 DNA reads as TGTGCCAGCAGCTTGGGCAGGGCAGTAACAGATACGCAGTATTTT.

This clone appeared a single time. The chain links TRBV25-1 to TRBJ2-7; D is unresolved. In germline, CDR1 is MGHDK, CDR2 SYGVNS. The CDR3 loop spans 13 amino acids. Trimming cost V 4 bases and J 3 bases, with 10 bases left between them. CDR3 DNA sequence: TGTGCCAGCAGTGGCTACCGAAGCTACGAGCAGTACTTC. As protein: CASSGYRSYEQYF.

The chain links TRBV7-9 to TRBJ1-1, with D perhaps matching TRBD1 (6 bases). Germline V CDR1 and CDR2: SEHNR, FQNEAQ (reference sequence). The CDR3 extends over 13 amino acids. V was clipped by 4 bases and J by 6 bases, with 12 bases between them. The CDR3 nucleotides are TGTGCCAGCAGCTCGGGGGGCTCAGCTGAAGCTTTCTTT. Its translation: CASSSGGSAEAFF.

This chain uses TRBV9 with TRBJ2-3; 9 nucleotides match TRBD1. Trimming removed 0 bases from V and 1 base from J; junction bases left unmatched: 0. The CDR3 runs to 15 residues. Germline V gives CDR1 SGDLS, CDR2 YYNGEE. CDR3 nucleotides: TGTGCCAGCAGCGTAGGGACAGGGGGCACAGATACGCAGTATTTT. Translated: CASSVGTGGTDTQYF.

In this sample, this clone turned up once. The chain links TRBV4-1 to TRBJ2-5; 10 bases agree with TRBD1. V shed 1 base and J 4 bases; nucleotides not matched to a gene: 3. Germline-derived CDR1 and CDR2 are MGHRA and YSYEKL. The CDR3 has 15 amino acids. The chain's CDR3 is CASSQVGQGTETQYF. The CDR3, as DNA: TGCGCCAGCAGCCAAGTGGGACAGGGGACAGAGACCCAGTACTTC.

This chain links TRBV1 with TRBJ2-1; the table's D call of TRBD2 was not tested on the DNA. TRBV1 constitutes a pseudogene. This CDR3 has 14 amino acids. This CDR3 reads CTSARDSTYNEQFF. The CDR3 coding sequence is TGCACCAGCGCCCGGGACTCCACCTACAATGAGCAGTTCTTC.

The chain couples TRBV12-5 to TRBJ2-1, with TRBD1 matching over 8 bases. With V trimmed by 0 bases and J by 1 base, 5 bases remained unmatched. This CDR3 is 17 amino acids long. The V gene's germline CDR1 is LGHNT and CDR2 FRNRAP. The DNA of the CDR3 is TGTGCTAGTGGTTTGGTACTGACAGGGGAATCCTACAATGAGCAGTTCTTC. Protein: CASGLVLTGESYNEQFF.

The chain uses TRBV5-1 and TRBJ1-2, with TRBD1 matching over 7 bases. CDR1 SGHRS and CDR2 YFSETQ come from the germline V gene. The CDR3 extends over 16 amino acids. J gave up 1 base and V 0 bases, and 6 bases lay outside the gene matches. CDR3 in amino acids: CASSLVGTEDNYGYTF. The CDR3, as DNA: TGCGCCAGCAGCTTGGTCGGGACAGAAGATAACTATGGCTACACCTTC.

As DNA, the CDR3 is TGTGCCAGTAGTATAGACAGAAGCTATGGCTACACCTTC. The encoded protein is CASSIDRSYGYTF. This chain uses TRBV19 with TRBJ1-2; no reliable D call. The germline V and J ends were trimmed by 0 bases and 4 bases, with 6 bases remaining between them. Germline V lookup: CDR1 LNHDA, CDR2 SQIVND (reference sequence). The CDR3 spans 13 residues. Combining the CDR3 with reference TRBV19 and TRBJ1-2 gives the whole variable domain DGGITQSPKYLFRKEGQNVTLSCEQNLNHDAMYWYRQDPGQGLRLIYYSQIVNDFQKGDIAEGYSVSREKKESFPLTVTSAQKNPTAFYLCASSIDRSYGYTFGSGTRLTVV.

This chain connects TRBV28 to TRBJ1-2; D may be TRBD1 (5 bases). V gave up 6 bases and J gave up 8 bases, with 25 bases separating them. Germline V lookup: CDR1 MDHEN, CDR2 SYDVKM. CDR3 length equals 16 residues. CDR3 nucleotide sequence: TGTGCCAGCAGGTTGGGGTTCTGGGGGGAGCTTGGAGGCTACACCTTC. Translation: CASRLGFWGELGGYTF.

The CDR3 DNA reads TGCGCCAGCAGCCCTAGCGGGACAAGAGATACGCAGTATTTT. The encoded protein is CASSPSGTRDTQYF. This rearrangement joins TRBV5-1 to TRBJ2-3; 9 positions agree with TRBD2. V lost 4 bases and J lost 5; bases outside the gene matches: 5. The CDR3 is 14 amino acids. Germline CDR1 SGHRS, CDR2 YFSETQ.

Only one count was recorded for this clone. V is TRBV4-1 and J is TRBJ1-5; the D gene is possibly TRBD1 (5 bases). V lost 1 base and J lost 7, with 14 bases in between. CDR1 is MGHRA, CDR2 YSYEKL, per germline. The CDR3 sequence is 15 residues long. The chain's CDR3 is CASSQGPGDQQPQHF. DNA for the CDR3: TGCGCCAGCAGCCAAGGCCCGGGGGATCAACAGCCCCAGCATTTT.

J is TRBJ2-7 and V is TRBV28; D unclear. CDR3 length: 14 residues. CDR1 and CDR2 (germline): MDHEN, SYDVKM. V gave up 3 bases and J gave up 2 bases, with 11 bases separating them. The CDR3 DNA is TGTGCCAGCAGTTTGTACCACAAAACCTACGAGCAGTACTTC. The encoded protein is CASSLYHKTYEQYF. Looking up the rest from reference TRBV28 and TRBJ2-7 gives the full variable domain: DVKVTQSSRYLVKRTGEKVFLECVQDMDHENMFWYRQDPGLGLRLIYFSYDVKMKEKGDIPEGYSVSREKKERFSLILESASTNQTSMYLCASSLYHKTYEQYFGPGTRLTVT.

The chain employs TRBV5-1 and TRBJ1-1; D is ambiguous. Germline lookup yields CDR1 SGHRS and CDR2 YFSETQ. This CDR3 has 14 amino acids. Trimming removed 1 base from V and 1 base from J, with 8 bases in between. The CDR3 region has the DNA TGCGCCAGCAGCTTGACAGTTCCGAACACTGAAGCTTTCTTT. Its protein is CASSLTVPNTEAFF.

This clone was recorded once. The CDR3 here is CASRRQETQYF. In DNA form, the CDR3 reads TGTGCCAGCAGGCGACAAGAGACCCAGTACTTC. V gene TRBV6-6 combines with J gene TRBJ2-5; D is unclear. This CDR3 is built from 11 residues. V was cut by 6 bases and J by 2 bases, with 4 bases left in between. Germline V CDR1 and CDR2: MNHNY, SVGAGI (reference sequence).

The chain carries TRBV7-8 and TRBJ2-7; D unresolved. Deletions cut 1 base from V and 4 bases from J, with 11 bases between. Germline CDR1 and CDR2: SGHVS and FQNEAQ. The CDR3 covers 14 residues. This CDR3 reads CASSLVQNGYEQYF. CDR3 nucleotide sequence: TGTGCCAGCAGCTTAGTCCAGAACGGGTACGAGCAGTACTTC.

The chain is built from TRBV29-1 and TRBJ2-7; 10 bases fit TRBD2. The V gene end was trimmed by 1 base and the J gene end by 4 bases; junction bases not matched to a gene: 4. CDR3 size: 14 residues. Germline-derived CDR1 and CDR2 are SQVTM and ANQGSEA. This CDR3 reads CSVEGTSGKYEQYF. The CDR3 DNA reads as TGCAGCGTTGAAGGGACTAGCGGCAAATACGAGCAGTACTTC.

The V call is TRBV5-5, the J call TRBJ2-5, with TRBD1 as a possible D gene (6 bases). Germline V gene lookup returns CDR1 SGHKS and CDR2 YYEKEE (reference sequence). The CDR3 covers 14 residues. With 4 bases removed from V and 10 bases from J, the gap between germline ends came to 20 bases. DNA of the CDR3: TGTGCCAGCAGCCCCGACAGGTGGCCGGTGGACCAGTACTTC. This encodes CASSPDRWPVDQYF.

This clone was counted only a few times. The chain couples TRBV20-1 to TRBJ1-4, with no clear D. This CDR3 has 10 amino acids. CDR1 and CDR2 from the germline V gene are DFQATT and SNEGSKA (reference sequence). Trimming left V 6 bases short and J 6 bases short, with 5 bases between. The CDR3, as DNA: TGCAGTGCCTATGATGAAAAACTGTTTTTT. This gives the protein CSAYDEKLFF.

This clone was seen a single time. This chain connects TRBV19 to TRBJ1-2; TRBD1 might be the D (6 bases). Germline lookup yields CDR1 LNHDA and CDR2 SQIVND (reference sequence). CDR3 length equals 13 residues. The germline V and J ends were trimmed by 3 bases and 7 bases, with 12 bases remaining between them. CDR3 in DNA: TGTGCCAGTAGTATTTGGACAGCTAGTGGCTACACCTTC. Translation: CASSIWTASGYTF.

The chain couples TRBV6-6 to TRBJ1-1, with D possibly TRBD1 on 5 matching bases. CDR1 and CDR2 (germline): MNHNY, SVGAGI (reference sequence). This CDR3 is built from 14 residues. V shed 8 bases and J shed 6 bases, with 19 bases lying between them. CDR3 region: CASRKGGEQPEAFF. The CDR3 DNA is TGTGCCAGCCGGAAGGGAGGGGAACAGCCTGAAGCTTTCTTT.

This rearrangement joins TRBV5-1 to TRBJ2-1; 14 nucleotides match TRBD2. With 4 bases clipped from V and 12 bases from J, the junction kept 15 bases outside the gene matches. From germline, CDR1 is SGHRS and CDR2 YFSETQ. The CDR3 has 17 amino acids. The CDR3 DNA follows: TGCGCCAGCAGCGGGACTAGCGGGAGTTTACCTTGGGCGGCGCAGTTCTTC. Translation gives CASSGTSGSLPWAAQFF.

The genes are TRBV30 and TRBJ2-7; 7 bases map to TRBD2. The CDR3 extends over 14 amino acids. Germline trimming cut 2 bases from V and 4 bases from J; bases unmatched to any gene: 8. Germline CDR1 is GTSNPN and CDR2 is SVGIG (reference sequence). CDR3 residues: CAWSSASGVYEQYF. DNA for the CDR3: TGTGCCTGGAGTAGCGCTAGCGGTGTGTACGAGCAGTACTTC.

V and J are TRBV11-3 and TRBJ2-1; 11 positions agree with TRBD1. Germline CDR1 SGHNT, CDR2 YENEEA. V trimming: 5 bases; J trimming: 6 bases; junction bases outside the gene matches: 6. This CDR3 is built from 15 residues. Here the CDR3 DNA reads TGTGCCAGCAGCCGTCCGGGACAGGGGGTCAATGAGCAGTTCTTC. Protein sequence: CASSRPGQGVNEQFF.

This chain joins TRBV5-8 and TRBJ2-5; D is possibly TRBD2 (5 bases). There are 14 residues in the CDR3. Germline V gene sequence: CDR1 SGHTS, CDR2 YDEGEE. V gave up 3 bases and J gave up 3 bases, with 12 bases separating them. CDR3 DNA sequence: TGTGCCAGCAGCTGGCCCGGGGTGGAAGAGACCCAGTACTTC. It codes for CASSWPGVEETQYF.

The chain has TRBV9 and TRBJ2-2; D gene ambiguous. V was cut by 0 bases and J by 7 bases, with 10 bases left in between. Germline V lookup: CDR1 SGDLS, CDR2 YYNGEE. The CDR3 spans 14 residues. As DNA, the CDR3 is TGTGCCAGCAGCGTAGTTGCGGTCGGCGGGGAGCTGTTTTTT. It translates to CASSVVAVGGELFF.

The chain uses TRBV19 and TRBJ1-1, with a weak D call TRBD1 (5 bases). The V end was cut by 9 bases, the J end by 1 base, with 9 bases between. The CDR3 has 12 residues. CDR1 is LNHDA, CDR2 SQIVND, per germline (reference sequence). The CDR3 region is CASRDGNTEAFF. CDR3 DNA: TGTGCCAGCAGGGATGGGAACACTGAAGCTTTCTTT.

The V gene is TRBV29-1, the J gene TRBJ2-1, with TRBD1 matching 7 bases. Germline CDR1 and CDR2: SQVTM and ANQGSEA. V shed 5 bases, J shed 8 bases, and the junction held 9 bases outside the gene matches. This CDR3 is built from 13 residues. CDR3 sequence (DNA): TGCAGCGTTCAATTAACAGGGGTAGATGAGCAGTTCTTC. Translation: CSVQLTGVDEQFF.